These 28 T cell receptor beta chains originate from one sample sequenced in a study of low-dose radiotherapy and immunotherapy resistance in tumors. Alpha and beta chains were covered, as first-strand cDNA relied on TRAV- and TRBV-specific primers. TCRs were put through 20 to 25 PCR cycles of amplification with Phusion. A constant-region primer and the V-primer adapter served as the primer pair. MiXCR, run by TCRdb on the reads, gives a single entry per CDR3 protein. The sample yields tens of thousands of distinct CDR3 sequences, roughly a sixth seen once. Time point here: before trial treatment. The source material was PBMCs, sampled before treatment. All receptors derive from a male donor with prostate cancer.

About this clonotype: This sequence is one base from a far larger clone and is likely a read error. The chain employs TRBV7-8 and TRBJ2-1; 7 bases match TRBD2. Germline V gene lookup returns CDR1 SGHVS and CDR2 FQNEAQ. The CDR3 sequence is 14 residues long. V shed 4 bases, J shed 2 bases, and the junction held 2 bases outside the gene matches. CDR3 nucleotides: TGTGCCAGCAGCTCGGCGGGGGCCTACAATGAGCAGTTCTTC. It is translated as CASSSAGAYNEQFF.

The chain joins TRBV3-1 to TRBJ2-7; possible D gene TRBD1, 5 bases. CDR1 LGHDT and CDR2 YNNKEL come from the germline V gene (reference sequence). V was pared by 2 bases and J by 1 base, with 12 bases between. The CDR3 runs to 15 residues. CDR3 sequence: CASSQFQGPSYEQYF. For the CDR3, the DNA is TGTGCCAGCAGCCAATTCCAGGGTCCTTCCTACGAGCAGTACTTC.

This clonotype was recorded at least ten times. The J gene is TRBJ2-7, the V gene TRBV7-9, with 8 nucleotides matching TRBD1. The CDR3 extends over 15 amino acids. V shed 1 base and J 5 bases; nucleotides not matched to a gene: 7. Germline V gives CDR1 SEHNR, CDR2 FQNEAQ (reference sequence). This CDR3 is CASSLETGANHEQYF. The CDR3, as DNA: TGTGCCAGCAGCTTAGAGACAGGGGCGAACCACGAGCAGTACTTC.

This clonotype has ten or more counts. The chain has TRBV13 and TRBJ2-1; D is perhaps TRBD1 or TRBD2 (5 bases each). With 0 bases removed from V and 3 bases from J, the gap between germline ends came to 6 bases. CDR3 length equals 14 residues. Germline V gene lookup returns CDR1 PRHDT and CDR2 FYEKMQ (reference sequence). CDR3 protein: CASSLGGGYNEQFF. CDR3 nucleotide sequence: TGTGCCAGCAGCTTAGGTGGGGGCTACAATGAGCAGTTCTTC.

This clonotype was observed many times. For the CDR3, the DNA is TGTGCCATCAGTGAGTCGAGGGACTCTTTCTCCCTCGGGCCCACAGATACGCAGTATTTT. This codes for CAISESRDSFSLGPTDTQYF. V gene TRBV10-3 combines with J gene TRBJ2-3; D is perhaps TRBD2 (6 bases). Trimming took 0 bases from V and 2 from J, leaving 24 bases between them. The CDR3 loop spans 20 amino acids. Per germline, CDR1 ENHRY and CDR2 SYGVKD.

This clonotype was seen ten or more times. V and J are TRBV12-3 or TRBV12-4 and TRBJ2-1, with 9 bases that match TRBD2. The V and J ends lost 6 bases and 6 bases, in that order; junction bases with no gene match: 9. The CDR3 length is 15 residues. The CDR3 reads CASSTTLSGGNEQFF. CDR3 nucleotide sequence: TGTGCCAGCAGCACCACACTTAGCGGGGGCAATGAGCAGTTCTTC.

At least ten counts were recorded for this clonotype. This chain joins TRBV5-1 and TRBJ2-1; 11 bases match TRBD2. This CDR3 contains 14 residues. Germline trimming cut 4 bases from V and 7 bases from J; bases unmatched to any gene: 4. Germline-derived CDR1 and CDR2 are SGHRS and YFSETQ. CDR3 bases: TGCGCCAGCAGCCCACTAGCGGGGGAGAATGAGCAGTTCTTC. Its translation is CASSPLAGENEQFF.

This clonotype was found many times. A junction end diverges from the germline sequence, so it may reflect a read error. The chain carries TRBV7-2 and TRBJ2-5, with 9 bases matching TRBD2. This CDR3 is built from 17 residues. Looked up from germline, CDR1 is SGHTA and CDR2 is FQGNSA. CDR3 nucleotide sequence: TGTGCCAGCAGCCCTAGCGGGGCGAGCGGGGGTTGGGAGACCCAGTATTTC. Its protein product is CASSPSGASGGWETQYF.

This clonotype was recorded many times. The CDR3 sequence is CASSLGQGAYNEQFF. The CDR3 DNA sequence: TGTGCCAGCAGCTTAGGACAGGGGGCCTACAATGAGCAGTTCTTC. The V and J genes are TRBV11-1 and TRBJ2-1; 9 bases match TRBD1. Germline V gives CDR1 SGHAT, CDR2 FQDESV (reference sequence). With V trimmed by 1 base and J by 2 bases, 0 bases remained unmatched. CDR3 length equals 15 residues.

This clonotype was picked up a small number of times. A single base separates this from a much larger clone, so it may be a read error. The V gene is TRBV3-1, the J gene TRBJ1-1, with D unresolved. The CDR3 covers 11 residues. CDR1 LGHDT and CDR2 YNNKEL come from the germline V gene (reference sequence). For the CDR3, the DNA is TGTGACAGCAGATTTGGGCCTGAAGCTTTCTTT. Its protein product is CDSRFGPEAFF.

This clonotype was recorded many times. CDR3 bases: TGTGCCAGCATTGGGGGACAGGGTGATGAAAAACTGTTTTTT. As protein: CASIGGQGDEKLFF. The chain carries TRBV2 and TRBJ1-4; 9 bases agree with TRBD1. Germline trimming cut 7 bases from V and 6 bases from J; bases unmatched to any gene: 6. The CDR3 is 14 residues long. In germline, CDR1 is SNHLY, CDR2 FYNNEI.

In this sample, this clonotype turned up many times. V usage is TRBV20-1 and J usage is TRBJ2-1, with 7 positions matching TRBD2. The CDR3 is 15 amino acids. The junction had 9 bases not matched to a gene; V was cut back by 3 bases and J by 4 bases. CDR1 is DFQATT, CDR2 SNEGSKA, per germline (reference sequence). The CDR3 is CSASGGGTTYNEQFF. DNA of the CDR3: TGCAGTGCTAGCGGCGGAGGGACTACATACAATGAGCAGTTCTTC.

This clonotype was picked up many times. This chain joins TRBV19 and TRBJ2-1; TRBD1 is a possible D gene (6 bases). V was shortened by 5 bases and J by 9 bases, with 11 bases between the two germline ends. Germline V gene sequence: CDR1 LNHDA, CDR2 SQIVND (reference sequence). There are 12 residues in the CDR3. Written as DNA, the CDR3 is TGTGCCAGTAGTCAAACAGGGCCTGAGCAGTTCTTC. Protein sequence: CASSQTGPEQFF.

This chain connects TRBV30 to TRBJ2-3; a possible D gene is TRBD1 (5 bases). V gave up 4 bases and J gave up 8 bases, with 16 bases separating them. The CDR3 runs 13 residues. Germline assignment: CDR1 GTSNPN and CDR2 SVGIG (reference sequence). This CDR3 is CAWNSSDIGTQYF. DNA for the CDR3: TGTGCCTGGAATTCATCGGACATCGGTACGCAGTATTTT.

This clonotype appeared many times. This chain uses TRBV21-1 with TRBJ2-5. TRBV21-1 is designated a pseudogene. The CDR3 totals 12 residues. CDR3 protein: CASSNSSETQYF. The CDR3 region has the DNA TGTGCCAGCAGCAATAGTTCAGAGACCCAGTACTTC.

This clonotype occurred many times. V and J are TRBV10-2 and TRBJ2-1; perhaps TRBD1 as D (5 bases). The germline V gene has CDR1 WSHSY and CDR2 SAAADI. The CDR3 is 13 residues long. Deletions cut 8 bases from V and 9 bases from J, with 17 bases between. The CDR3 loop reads CASWSHRFGEQFF. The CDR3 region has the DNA TGCGCCAGCTGGTCACACAGGTTCGGTGAGCAGTTCTTC.

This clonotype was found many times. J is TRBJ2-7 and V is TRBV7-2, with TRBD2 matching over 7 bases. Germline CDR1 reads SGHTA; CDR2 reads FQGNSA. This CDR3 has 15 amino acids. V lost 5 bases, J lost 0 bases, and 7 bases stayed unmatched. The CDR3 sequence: CASSPVGGSSYEQYF. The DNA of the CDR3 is TGTGCCAGCAGCCCCGTGGGGGGGAGCTCCTACGAGCAGTACTTC. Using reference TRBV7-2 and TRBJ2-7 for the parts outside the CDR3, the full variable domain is GAGVSQSPSNKVTEKGKDVELRCDPISGHTALYWYRQSLGQGLEFLIYFQGNSAPDKSGLPSDRFSAERTGGSVSTLTIQRTQQEDSAVYLCASSPVGGSSYEQYFGPGTRLTVT.

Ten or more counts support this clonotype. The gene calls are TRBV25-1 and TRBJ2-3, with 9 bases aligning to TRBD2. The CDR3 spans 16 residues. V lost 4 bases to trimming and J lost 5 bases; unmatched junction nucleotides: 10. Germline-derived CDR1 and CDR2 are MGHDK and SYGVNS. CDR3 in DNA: TGTGCCAGCAGTGCTAGGAGCGGGGGGAGGAGAGATACGCAGTATTTT. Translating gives CASSARSGGRRDTQYF. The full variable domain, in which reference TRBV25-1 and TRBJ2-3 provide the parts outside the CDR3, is EADIYQTPRYLVIGTGKKITLECSQTMGHDKMYWYQQDPGMELHLIHYSYGVNSTEKGDLSSESTVSRIRTEHFPLTLESARPSHTSQYLCASSARSGGRRDTQYFGPGTRLTVL.

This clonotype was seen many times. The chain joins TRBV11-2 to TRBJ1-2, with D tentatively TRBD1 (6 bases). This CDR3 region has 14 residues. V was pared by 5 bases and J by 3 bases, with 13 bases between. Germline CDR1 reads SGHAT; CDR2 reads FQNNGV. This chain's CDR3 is CASSLGQLYYGYTF. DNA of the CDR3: TGTGCCAGCAGCCTAGGACAGCTGTACTATGGCTACACCTTC.

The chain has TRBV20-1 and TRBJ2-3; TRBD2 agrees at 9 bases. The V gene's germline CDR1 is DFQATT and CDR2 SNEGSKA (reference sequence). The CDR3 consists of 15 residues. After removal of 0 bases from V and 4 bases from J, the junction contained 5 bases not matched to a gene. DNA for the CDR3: TGCAGTGCTAGAGATGATAAGCGGGGGGCAGATACGCAGTATTTT. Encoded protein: CSARDDKRGADTQYF.

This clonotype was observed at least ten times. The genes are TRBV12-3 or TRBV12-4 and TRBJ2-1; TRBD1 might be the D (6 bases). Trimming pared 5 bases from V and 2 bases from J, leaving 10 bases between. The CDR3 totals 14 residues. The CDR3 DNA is TGTGCCAGCAGTCCGACAGGCCCCTACAATGAGCAGTTCTTC. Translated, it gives CASSPTGPYNEQFF.

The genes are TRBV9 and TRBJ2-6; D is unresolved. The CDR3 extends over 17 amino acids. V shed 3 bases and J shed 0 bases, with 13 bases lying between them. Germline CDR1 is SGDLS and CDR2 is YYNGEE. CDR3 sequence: CASSEVAFHSGANVLTF. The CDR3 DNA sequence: TGTGCCAGCAGCGAGGTCGCATTCCACTCTGGGGCCAACGTCCTGACTTTC. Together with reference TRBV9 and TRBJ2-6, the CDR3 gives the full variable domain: DSGVTQTPKHLITATGQRVTLRCSPRSGDLSVYWYQQSLDQGLQFLIQYYNGEERAKGNILERFSAQQFPDLHSELNLSSLELGDSALYFCASSEVAFHSGANVLTFGAGSRLTVL.

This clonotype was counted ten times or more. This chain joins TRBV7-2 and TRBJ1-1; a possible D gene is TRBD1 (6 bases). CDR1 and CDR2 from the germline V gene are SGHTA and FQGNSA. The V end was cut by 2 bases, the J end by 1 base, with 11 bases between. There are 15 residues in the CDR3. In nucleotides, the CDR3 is TGTGCCAGCAGCTTAAAGGGGGGTGAGAACACTGAAGCTTTCTTT. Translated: CASSLKGGENTEAFF.

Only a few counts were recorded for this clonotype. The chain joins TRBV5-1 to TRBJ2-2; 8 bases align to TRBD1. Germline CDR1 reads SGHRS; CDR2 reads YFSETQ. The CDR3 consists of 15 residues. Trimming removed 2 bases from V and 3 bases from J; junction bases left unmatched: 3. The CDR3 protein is CASSLQTGDTGELFF. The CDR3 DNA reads TGCGCCAGCAGCTTACAGACAGGGGACACCGGGGAGCTGTTTTTT.

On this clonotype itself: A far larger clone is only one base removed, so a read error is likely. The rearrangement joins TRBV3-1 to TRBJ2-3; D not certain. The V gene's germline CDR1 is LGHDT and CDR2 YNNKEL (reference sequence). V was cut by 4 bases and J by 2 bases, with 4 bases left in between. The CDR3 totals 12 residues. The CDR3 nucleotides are TGTGCCAGCAGCCGGAACACAGATACGCAGTATTTT. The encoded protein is CASSRNTDTQYF.

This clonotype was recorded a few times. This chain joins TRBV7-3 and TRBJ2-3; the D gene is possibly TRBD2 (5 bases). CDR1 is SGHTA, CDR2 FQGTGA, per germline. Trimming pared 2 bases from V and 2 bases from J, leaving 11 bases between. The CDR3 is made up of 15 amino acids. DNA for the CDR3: TGTGCCAGCAGCTTAGGAGCTAGCATCACAGATACGCAGTATTTT. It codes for CASSLGASITDTQYF.

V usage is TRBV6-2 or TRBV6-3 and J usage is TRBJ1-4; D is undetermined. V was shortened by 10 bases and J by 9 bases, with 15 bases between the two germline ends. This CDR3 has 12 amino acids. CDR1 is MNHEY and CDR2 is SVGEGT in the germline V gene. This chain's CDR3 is CATTTAGKKLFF. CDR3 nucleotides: TGTGCCACCACTACTGCGGGAAAAAAACTGTTTTTT.

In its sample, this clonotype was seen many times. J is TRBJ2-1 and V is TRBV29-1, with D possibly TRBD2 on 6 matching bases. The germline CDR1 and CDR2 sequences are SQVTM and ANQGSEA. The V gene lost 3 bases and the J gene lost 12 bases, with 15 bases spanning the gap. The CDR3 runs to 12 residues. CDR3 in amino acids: CSVETRLGGQFF. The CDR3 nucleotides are TGCAGCGTTGAGACCCGGCTGGGGGGGCAGTTCTTC.